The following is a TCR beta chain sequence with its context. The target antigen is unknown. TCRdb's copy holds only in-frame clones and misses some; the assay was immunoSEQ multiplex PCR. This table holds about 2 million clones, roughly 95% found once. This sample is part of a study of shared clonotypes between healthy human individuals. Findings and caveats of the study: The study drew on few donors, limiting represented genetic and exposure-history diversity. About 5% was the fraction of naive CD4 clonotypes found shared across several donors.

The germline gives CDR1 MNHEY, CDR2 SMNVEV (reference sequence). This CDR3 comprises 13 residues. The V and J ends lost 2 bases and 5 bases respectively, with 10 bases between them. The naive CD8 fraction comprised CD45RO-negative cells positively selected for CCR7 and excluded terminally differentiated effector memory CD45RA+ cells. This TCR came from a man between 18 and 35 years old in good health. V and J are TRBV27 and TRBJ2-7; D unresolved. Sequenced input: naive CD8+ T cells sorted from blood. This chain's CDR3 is CASSLVPPNEQYF. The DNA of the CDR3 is TGTGCCAGCAGTTTAGTCCCCCCTAACGAGCAGTACTTC.